Listed below are T cell receptor beta chains from one sample, sequenced in a study of identifying expanded T cells in peripheral blood. Assay: immunoSEQ multiplex PCR; the TCRdb copy retains only in-frame clones and omits some. The repertoire includes about 97,000 clones, about 91% of them detected once, and 13% to 15% sits in the top ten. The sample taken for sequencing was blood. The source of these receptors is a person aged 18 to 75 in good health. CDR3s include the opening cysteine and the closing phenylalanine or tryptophan. A D gene is named only where the DNA matches it firmly. Some rows mark clone size as missing; the rest say once, few, many or name a class of expanded clone.

>NA|TRBJ1-1|NA|TRBV7-8
CASSLALGRNTEAFF
TGTGCCAGCAGCTTAGCGCTGGGGAGGAACACTGAAGCTTTCTTT
>NA|TRBJ2-7|NA|TRBV2
CASSEAASLSYEQYF
TGTGCCAGCAGTGAAGCGGCTTCCCTCTCCTACGAGCAGTACTTC
>NA|TRBJ2-5|NA|TRBV5-1
CASSLVASQETQYF
TGCGCCAGCAGCTTGGTTGCGAGCCAAGAGACCCAGTACTTC
>NA|TRBJ1-2|NA|TRBV7-9
CASSPPGTDYGYTF
TGTGCCAGCAGCCCTCCCGGGACGGACTATGGCTACACCTTC
>TRBD1|TRBJ1-2|NA|TRBV6-6
CASSLLGQGVGYTF
TGTGCCAGCAGTCTACTAGGACAGGGAGTAGGCTACACCTTC
>NA|TRBJ1-1|NA|TRBV5-6
CASSLYRGTEAFF
TGTGCCAGCAGCTTGTACCGGGGCACTGAAGCTTTCTTT
>NA|TRBJ2-7|medium-sized|TRBV7-9
CASSLEQIGAEQYF
TGTGCCAGCAGCTTAGAACAGATCGGGGCCGAGCAGTACTTC
>NA|TRBJ1-3|NA|TRBV7-2
CASSLVGAGSGNTIYF
TGTGCCAGCAGCTTAGTCGGGGCGGGTAGTGGAAACACCATATATTTT
>NA|TRBJ2-2|NA|TRBV5-1
CASGSRTENTGELFF
TGCGCCAGCGGGTCTCGGACAGAGAACACCGGGGAGCTGTTTTTT
>NA|TRBJ1-2|NA|TRBV19
CASSPPYRARGYTF
TGTGCCAGTAGTCCCCCCTACCGGGCGCGCGGCTACACCTTC
>NA|TRBJ2-5|NA|TRBV6-6
CASSYSNRAETQYF
TGTGCCAGCAGTTACTCGAACAGGGCGGAGACCCAGTACTTC
>TRBD1|TRBJ1-1|NA|TRBV28
CASSIIQGAGPEAFF
TGTGCCAGCAGTATAATACAGGGGGCTGGTCCTGAAGCTTTCTTT
>TRBD2|TRBJ2-1|once|TRBV7-8
CASSFVRENEQFF
TGTGCCAGCAGCTTTGTGCGGGAGAATGAGCAGTTCTTC
>TRBD1|TRBJ2-3|NA|TRBV4-1
CASSQPGTGRTDTQYF
TGCGCCAGCAGCCAGCCCGGGACAGGGCGCACAGATACGCAGTATTTT
>TRBD2|TRBJ2-7|NA|TRBV7-9
CASSLVSGGQFEQYF
TGTGCCAGCAGCCTCGTGTCGGGGGGGCAGTTCGAGCAGTACTTC
>NA|TRBJ2-7|NA|TRBV6-5
CASRGTGLREQYF
TGTGCCAGCAGGGGAACAGGGTTAAGGGAGCAGTACTTC
>NA|TRBJ2-2|once|TRBV6-6
CASTTGRRNTGELFF
TGTGCCAGCACTACCGGGCGGCGAAACACCGGGGAGCTGTTTTTT
>NA|TRBJ1-1|NA|TRBV7-8
CASSFLVAEAFF
TGTGCCAGCAGCTTTCTTGTGGCTGAAGCTTTCTTT
>NA|TRBJ1-2|NA|TRBV2
CASGTLPGGYTF
TGTGCCAGCGGGACCCTGCCTGGTGGCTACACCTTC
>NA|TRBJ1-1|NA|TRBV2
CASRGDVITEAFF
TGTGCCAGCAGGGGGGACGTGATCACTGAAGCTTTCTTT
>TRBD1|TRBJ1-1|few|TRBV15
CATSRGQGATEAFF
TGTGCCACCAGCAGAGGACAGGGGGCGACTGAAGCTTTCTTT
>TRBD2|TRBJ2-1|NA|TRBV5-6
CASRVGSGIYNEQFF
TGTGCCAGCAGGGTTGGTAGCGGGATATACAATGAGCAGTTCTTC
>NA|TRBJ1-1|NA|TRBV6-1
CASSGEVGAEAFF
TGTGCCAGCAGTGGCGAGGTCGGCGCTGAAGCTTTCTTT
>NA|TRBJ1-1|NA|TRBV11-3
CASSSMVGESNTEAFF
TGTGCCAGCAGCTCTATGGTGGGCGAATCGAACACTGAAGCTTTCTTT
>NA|TRBJ2-2|NA|TRBV19
CASRTITGELFF
TGTGCCAGTAGGACAATCACCGGGGAGCTGTTTTTT
>TRBD2|TRBJ2-1|NA|TRBV14
CASSLGTSAFYNEQFF
TGTGCCAGCAGCCTGGGGACTAGCGCGTTCTACAATGAGCAGTTCTTC
>TRBD2|TRBJ2-1|NA|TRBV7-9
CASSFGTGGMDEQFF
TGTGCCAGCAGCTTTGGTACGGGAGGTATGGATGAGCAGTTCTTC
>NA|TRBJ1-2|NA|TRBV30
CAYSPSGWAF
TGTGCCTACTCCCCCTCCGGGTGGGCCTTC